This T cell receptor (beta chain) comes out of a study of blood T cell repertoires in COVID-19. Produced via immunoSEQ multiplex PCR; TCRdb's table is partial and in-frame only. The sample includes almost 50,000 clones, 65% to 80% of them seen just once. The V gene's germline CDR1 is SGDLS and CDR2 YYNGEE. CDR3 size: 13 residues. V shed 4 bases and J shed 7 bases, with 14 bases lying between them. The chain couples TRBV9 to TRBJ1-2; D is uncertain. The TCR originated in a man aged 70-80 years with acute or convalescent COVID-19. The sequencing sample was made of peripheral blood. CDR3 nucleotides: TGTGCCAGCAGCCCCAGAGGGATCGTTGGCTACACCTTC. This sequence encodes CASSPRGIVGYTF.